This passage covers 4 T cell receptor beta chains from one sample sequenced in a study of CD8 T cells in Susac syndrome. An input of about 0.5 to 1 ug of RNA was subjected to reverse transcription using random hexamers. TCRdb itself ran the immunoSEQ multiplex PCR reads through MiXCR, one entry per CDR3 protein. This table has 150,000 or so distinct CDR3 sequences, 94% appearing once. Sample: CD4+ T cells from PBMCs. The source is a human donor with multiple sclerosis.

The V call is TRBV3-1, the J call TRBJ1-2; 8 bases line up with TRBD1. Germline CDR1 reads LGHDT; CDR2 reads YNNKEL (reference sequence). V shed 3 bases and J 8 bases; nucleotides not matched to a gene: 8. This CDR3 comprises 14 residues. CDR3 in amino acids: CASSQIMTGDGYTF. The CDR3 DNA reads as TGTGCCAGCAGCCAGATAATGACAGGGGACGGCTACACCTTC.

The sample holds one count of this clonotype. The chain is built from TRBV6-5 and TRBJ1-1; D perhaps matches TRBD1 (5 bases). The CDR3 is 15 amino acids. Looked up from germline, CDR1 is MNHEY and CDR2 is SVGAGI. V was clipped by 0 bases and J by 3 bases, with 11 bases between them. CDR3 coding DNA: TGTGCCAGCAGTTACTCGCAGGGAGGGGACACTGAAGCTTTCTTT. Protein sequence: CASSYSQGGDTEAFF.

The CDR3 region is CSVGRAAGTGELFF. CDR3 bases: TGCAGCGTGGGACGGGCCGCGGGCACCGGGGAGCTGTTTTTT. The V gene is TRBV29-1, the J gene TRBJ2-2, with D possibly called TRBD1 or TRBD2 (5 bases each). The CDR3 is 14 amino acids. Germline CDR1 SQVTM, CDR2 ANQGSEA. V lost 6 bases to trimming and J lost 4 bases, with 15 bases between them.

This sequence joins TRBV9 and TRBJ1-1; D is perhaps TRBD1 (6 bases). From germline, CDR1 is SGDLS and CDR2 YYNGEE. CDR3 size: 13 residues. Between the trimmed V and J ends, which lost 7 bases and 0 bases, there was a span of 10 bases. The CDR3 region has the DNA TGTGCCAGCCGACAGGCGCTGAACACTGAAGCTTTCTTT. Protein product: CASRQALNTEAFF.